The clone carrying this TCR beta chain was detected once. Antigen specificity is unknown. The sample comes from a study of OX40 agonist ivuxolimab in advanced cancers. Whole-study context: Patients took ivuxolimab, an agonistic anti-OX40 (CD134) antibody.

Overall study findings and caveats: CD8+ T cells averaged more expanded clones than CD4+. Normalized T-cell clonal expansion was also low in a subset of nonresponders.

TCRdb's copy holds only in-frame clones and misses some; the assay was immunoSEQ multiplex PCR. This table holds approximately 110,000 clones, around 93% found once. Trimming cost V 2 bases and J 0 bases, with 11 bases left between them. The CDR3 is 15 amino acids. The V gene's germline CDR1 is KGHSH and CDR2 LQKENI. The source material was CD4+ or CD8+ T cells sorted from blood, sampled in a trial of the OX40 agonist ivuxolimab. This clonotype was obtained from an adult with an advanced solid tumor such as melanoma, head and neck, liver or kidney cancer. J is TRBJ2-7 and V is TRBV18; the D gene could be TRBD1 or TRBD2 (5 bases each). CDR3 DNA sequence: TGTGCCAGCTCACCAGGGACGGTGAGCTCCTACGAGCAGTACTTC. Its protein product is CASSPGTVSSYEQYF.